This T cell receptor beta chain emerged from a study of shared clonotypes between healthy human individuals. CD45RO-negative cells were positively selected for CCR7, leaving out terminally differentiated effector memory CD45RA+ cells. V was shortened by 1 base and J by 0 bases, with 10 bases between the two germline ends. Germline-derived CDR1 and CDR2 are MGHRA and YSYEKL. This CDR3 comprises 15 residues. The method was immunoSEQ multiplex PCR; TCRdb's version includes in-frame clones alone and lacks a portion of them. The sample yields about 550,000 clones, 95% to 96% seen once. This receptor was identified in a woman under 40 in good health. This sequence joins TRBV4-1 and TRBJ2-7, with D perhaps TRBD1 (6 bases). Sequenced input: naive CD8+ T cells sorted from blood. CDR3 sequence (DNA): TGCGCCAGCAGCCAAGGGACAGTCTCCTCCTACGAGCAGTACTTC. It encodes CASSQGTVSSYEQYF.